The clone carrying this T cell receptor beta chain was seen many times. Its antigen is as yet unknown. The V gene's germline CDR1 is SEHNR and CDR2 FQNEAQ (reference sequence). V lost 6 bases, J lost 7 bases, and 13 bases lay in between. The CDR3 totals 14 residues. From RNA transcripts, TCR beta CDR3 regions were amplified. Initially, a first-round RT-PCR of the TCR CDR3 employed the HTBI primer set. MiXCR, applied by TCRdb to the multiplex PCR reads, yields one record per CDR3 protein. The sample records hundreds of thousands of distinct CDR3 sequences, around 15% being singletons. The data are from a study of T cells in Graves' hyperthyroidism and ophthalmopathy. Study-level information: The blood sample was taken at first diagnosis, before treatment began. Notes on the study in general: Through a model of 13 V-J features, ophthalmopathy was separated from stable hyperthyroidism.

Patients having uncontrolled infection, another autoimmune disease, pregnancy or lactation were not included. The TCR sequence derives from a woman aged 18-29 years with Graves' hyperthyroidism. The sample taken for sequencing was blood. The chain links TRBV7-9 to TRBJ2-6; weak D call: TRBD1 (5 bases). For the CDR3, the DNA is TGTGCCAGCAGTCCAGGGTCCCTAGCCAACGTCCTGACTTTC. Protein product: CASSPGSLANVLTF.